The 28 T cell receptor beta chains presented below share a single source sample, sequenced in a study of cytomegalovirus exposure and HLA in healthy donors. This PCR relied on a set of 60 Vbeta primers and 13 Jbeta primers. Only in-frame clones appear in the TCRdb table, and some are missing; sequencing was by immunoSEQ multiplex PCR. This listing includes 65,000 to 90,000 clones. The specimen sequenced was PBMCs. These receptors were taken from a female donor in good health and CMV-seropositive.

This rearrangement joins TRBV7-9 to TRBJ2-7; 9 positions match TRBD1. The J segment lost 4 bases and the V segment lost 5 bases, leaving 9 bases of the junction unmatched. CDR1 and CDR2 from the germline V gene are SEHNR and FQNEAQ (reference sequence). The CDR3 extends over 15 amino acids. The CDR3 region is CASSLTQGATYEQYF. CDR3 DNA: TGTGCCAGCAGCCTAACACAGGGGGCGACTTACGAGCAGTACTTC. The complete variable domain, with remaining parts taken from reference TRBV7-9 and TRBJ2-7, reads DTGVSQNPRHKITKRGQNVTFRCDPISEHNRLYWYRQTLGQGPEFLTYFQNEAQLEKSRLLSDRFSAERPKGSFSTLEIQRTEQGDSAMYLCASSLTQGATYEQYFGPGTRLTVT.

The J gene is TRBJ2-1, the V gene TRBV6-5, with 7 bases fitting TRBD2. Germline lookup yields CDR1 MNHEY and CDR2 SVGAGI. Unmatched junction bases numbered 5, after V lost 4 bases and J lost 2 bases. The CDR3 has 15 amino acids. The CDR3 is CASSLDSGPYNEQFF. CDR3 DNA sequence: TGTGCCAGCAGTTTAGATAGCGGGCCCTACAATGAGCAGTTCTTC.

CDR3 DNA: TGTGCCAGCAGCTCCCTGGCAGGGGACGGGGAGACCCAGTACTTC. Translated: CASSSLAGDGETQYF. The chain links TRBV9 to TRBJ2-5, with TRBD1 as a possible D gene (6 bases). The CDR3 extends over 15 amino acids. From germline, CDR1 is SGDLS and CDR2 YYNGEE. V was trimmed by 4 bases and J by 5 bases, leaving 18 bases between them.

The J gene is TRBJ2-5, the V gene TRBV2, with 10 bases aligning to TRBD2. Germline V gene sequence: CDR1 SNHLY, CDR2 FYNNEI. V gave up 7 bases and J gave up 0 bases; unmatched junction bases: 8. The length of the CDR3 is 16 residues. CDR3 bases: TGTGCCAGCAAGAACTTAGCGGGGGGTTACCAAGAGACCCAGTACTTC. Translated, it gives CASKNLAGGYQETQYF.

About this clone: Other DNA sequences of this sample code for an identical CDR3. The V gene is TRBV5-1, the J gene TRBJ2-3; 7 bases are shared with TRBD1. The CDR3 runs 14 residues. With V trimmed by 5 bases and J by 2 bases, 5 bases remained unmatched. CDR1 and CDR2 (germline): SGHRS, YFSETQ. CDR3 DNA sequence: TGCGCCAGCAGTTCGGGACAGTCCACAGATACGCAGTATTTT. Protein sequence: CASSSGQSTDTQYF.

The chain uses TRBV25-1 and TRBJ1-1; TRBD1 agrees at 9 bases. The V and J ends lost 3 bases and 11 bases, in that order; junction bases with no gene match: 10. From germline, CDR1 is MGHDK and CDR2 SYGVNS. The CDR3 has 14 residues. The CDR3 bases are TGTGCCAGCAGTGATGAACAGGGGGCGTTGATGGCTTTCTTT. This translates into CASSDEQGALMAFF.

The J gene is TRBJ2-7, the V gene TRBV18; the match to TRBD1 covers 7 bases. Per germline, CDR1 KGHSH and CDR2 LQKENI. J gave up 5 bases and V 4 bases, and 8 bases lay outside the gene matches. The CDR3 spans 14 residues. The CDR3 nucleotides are TGTGCCAGCTCACTTACCTGGGACAGCCACGAGCAGTACTTC. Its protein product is CASSLTWDSHEQYF. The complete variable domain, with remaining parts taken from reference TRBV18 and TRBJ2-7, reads NAGVMQNPRHLVRRRGQEARLRCSPMKGHSHVYWYRQLPEEGLKFMVYLQKENIIDESGMPKERFSAEFPKEGPSILRIQQVVRGDSAAYFCASSLTWDSHEQYFGPGTRLTVT.

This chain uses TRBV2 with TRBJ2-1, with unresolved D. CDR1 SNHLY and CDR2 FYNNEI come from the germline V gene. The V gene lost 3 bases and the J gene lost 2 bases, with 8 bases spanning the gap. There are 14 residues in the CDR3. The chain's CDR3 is CASSERTTYNEQFF. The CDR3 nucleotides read TGTGCCAGCAGTGAGCGAACCACCTACAATGAGCAGTTCTTC.

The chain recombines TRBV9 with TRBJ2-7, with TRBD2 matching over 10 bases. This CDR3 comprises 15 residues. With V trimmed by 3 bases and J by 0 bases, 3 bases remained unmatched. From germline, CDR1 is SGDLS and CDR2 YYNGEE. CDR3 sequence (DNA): TGTGCCAGCAGCGCGGGACTAGCGTACTCCTACGAGCAGTACTTC. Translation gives CASSAGLAYSYEQYF.

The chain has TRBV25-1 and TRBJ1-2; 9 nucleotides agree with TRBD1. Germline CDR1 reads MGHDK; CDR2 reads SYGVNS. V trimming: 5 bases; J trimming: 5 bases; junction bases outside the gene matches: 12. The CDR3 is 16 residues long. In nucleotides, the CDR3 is TGTGCCAGCAGTCCACCGCAGGACAGGGGAGAGTATGGCTACACCTTC. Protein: CASSPPQDRGEYGYTF.

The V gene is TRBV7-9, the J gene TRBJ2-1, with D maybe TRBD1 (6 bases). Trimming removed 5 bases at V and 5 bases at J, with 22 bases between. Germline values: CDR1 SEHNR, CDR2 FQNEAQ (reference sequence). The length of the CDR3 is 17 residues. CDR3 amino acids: CASSMGTSPGGNNEQFF. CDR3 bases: TGTGCCAGCAGCATGGGGACATCCCCTGGGGGAAACAATGAGCAGTTCTTC.

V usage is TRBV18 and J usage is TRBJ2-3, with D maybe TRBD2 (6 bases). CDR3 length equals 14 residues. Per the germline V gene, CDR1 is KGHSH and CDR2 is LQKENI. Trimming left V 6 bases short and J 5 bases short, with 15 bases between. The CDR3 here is CASSPQEGQDTQYF. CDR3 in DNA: TGTGCCAGCTCGCCCCAGGAGGGTCAAGATACGCAGTATTTT.

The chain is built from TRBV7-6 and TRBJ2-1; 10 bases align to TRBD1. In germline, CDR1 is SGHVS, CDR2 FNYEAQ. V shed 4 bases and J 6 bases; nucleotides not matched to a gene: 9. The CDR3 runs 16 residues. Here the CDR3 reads CASSSRQGAMGNEQFF. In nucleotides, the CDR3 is TGTGCCAGCAGCTCCCGACAGGGGGCTATGGGCAATGAGCAGTTCTTC. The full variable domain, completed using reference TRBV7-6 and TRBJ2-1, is GAGVSQSPRYKVTKRGQDVALRCDPISGHVSLYWYRQALGQGPEFLTYFNYEAQQDKSGLPNDRFSAERPEGSISTLTIQRTEQRDSAMYRCASSSRQGAMGNEQFFGPGTRLTVL.

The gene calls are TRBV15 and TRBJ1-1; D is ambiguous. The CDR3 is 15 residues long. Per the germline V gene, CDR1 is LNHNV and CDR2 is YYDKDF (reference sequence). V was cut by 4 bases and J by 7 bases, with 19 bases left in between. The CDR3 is CATSTFEKGEIEAFF. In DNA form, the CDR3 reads TGTGCCACCAGCACCTTTGAAAAAGGAGAGATTGAAGCTTTCTTT.

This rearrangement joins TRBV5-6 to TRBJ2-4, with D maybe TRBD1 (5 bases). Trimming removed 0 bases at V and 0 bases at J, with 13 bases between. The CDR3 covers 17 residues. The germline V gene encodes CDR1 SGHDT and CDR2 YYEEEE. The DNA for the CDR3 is TGTGCCAGCAGCTTGGAAGGGCAGGGCCTAGCCAAAAACATTCAGTACTTC. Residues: CASSLEGQGLAKNIQYF. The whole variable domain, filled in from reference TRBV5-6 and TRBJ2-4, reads DAGVTQSPTHLIKTRGQQVTLRCSPKSGHDTVSWYQQALGQGPQFIFQYYEEEERQRGNFPDRFSGHQFPNYSSELNVNALLLGDSALYLCASSLEGQGLAKNIQYFGAGTRLSVL.

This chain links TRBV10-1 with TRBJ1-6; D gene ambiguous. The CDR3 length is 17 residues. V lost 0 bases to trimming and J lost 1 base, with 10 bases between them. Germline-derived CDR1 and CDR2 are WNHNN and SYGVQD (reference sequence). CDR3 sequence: CASSESSRVSYNSPLHF. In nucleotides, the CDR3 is TGCGCCAGCAGTGAGTCGTCCCGGGTTTCCTATAATTCACCCCTCCACTTT.

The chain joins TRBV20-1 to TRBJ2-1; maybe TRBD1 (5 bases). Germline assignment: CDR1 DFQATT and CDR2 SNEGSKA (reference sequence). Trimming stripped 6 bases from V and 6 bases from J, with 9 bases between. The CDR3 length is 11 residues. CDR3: CSAARGNEQFF. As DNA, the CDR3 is TGCAGTGCAGCTAGGGGCAATGAGCAGTTCTTC.

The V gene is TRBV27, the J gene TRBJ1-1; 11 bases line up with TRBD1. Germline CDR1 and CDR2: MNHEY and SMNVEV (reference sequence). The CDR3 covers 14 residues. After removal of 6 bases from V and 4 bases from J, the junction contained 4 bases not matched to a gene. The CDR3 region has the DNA TGTGCCAGCAGACGGACAGGGGGCTTCACTGAAGCTTTCTTT. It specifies CASRRTGGFTEAFF.

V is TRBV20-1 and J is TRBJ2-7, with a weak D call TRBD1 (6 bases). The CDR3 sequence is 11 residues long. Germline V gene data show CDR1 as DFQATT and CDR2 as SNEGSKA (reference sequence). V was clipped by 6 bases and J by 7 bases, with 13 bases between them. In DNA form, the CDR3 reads TGCAGTGCGCTCAGGGGACCGGAGCAGTACTTC. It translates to CSALRGPEQYF.

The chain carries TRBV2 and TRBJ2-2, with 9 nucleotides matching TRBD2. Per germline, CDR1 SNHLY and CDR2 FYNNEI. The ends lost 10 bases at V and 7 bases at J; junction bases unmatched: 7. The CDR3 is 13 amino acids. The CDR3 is CATLAGISGELFF. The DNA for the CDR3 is TGTGCCACCCTAGCGGGAATTAGCGGGGAGCTGTTTTTT.

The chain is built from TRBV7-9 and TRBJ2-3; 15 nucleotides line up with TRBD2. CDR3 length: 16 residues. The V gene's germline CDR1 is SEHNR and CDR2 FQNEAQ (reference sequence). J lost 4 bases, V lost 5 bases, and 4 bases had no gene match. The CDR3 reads CASSPGLAGGPDTQYF. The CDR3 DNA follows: TGTGCCAGCAGCCCCGGACTAGCGGGAGGGCCAGATACGCAGTATTTT.

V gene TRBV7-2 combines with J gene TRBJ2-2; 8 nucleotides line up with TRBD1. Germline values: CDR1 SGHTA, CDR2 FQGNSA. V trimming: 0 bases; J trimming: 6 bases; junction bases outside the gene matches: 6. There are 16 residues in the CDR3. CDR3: CASSLARTGRPGELFF. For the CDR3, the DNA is TGTGCCAGCAGCTTAGCGCGGACAGGGAGGCCCGGGGAGCTGTTTTTT.

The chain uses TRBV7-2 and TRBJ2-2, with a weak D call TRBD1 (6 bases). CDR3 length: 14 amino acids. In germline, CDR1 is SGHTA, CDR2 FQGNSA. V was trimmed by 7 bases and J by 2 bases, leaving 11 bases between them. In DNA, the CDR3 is TGTGCCAGCATAGGCAGGGGTAACACCGGGGAGCTGTTTTTT. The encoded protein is CASIGRGNTGELFF.

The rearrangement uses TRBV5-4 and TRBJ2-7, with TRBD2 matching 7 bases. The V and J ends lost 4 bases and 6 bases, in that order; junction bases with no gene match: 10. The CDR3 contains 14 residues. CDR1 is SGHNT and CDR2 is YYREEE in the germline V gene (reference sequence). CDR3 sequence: CASSPSVAGGEQYF. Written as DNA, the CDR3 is TGTGCCAGCAGCCCCTCAGTAGCGGGCGGCGAGCAGTACTTC.

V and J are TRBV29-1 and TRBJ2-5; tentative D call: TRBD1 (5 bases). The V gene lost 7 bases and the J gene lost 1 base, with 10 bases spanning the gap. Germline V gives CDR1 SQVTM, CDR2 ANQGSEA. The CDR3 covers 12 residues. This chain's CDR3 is CSGVRGQETQYF. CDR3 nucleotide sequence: TGCAGCGGGGTTAGGGGCCAAGAGACCCAGTACTTC.

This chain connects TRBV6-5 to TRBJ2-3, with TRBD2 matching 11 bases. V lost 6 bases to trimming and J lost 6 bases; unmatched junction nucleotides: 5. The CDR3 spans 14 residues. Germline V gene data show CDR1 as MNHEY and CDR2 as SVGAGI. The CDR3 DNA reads TGTGCCAGCAGCTTTAGCGGGAGGGTGGATACGCAGTATTTT. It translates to CASSFSGRVDTQYF.

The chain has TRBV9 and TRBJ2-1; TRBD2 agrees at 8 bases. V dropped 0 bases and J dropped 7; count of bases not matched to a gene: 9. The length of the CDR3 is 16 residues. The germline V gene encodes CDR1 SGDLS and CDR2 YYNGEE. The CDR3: CASSVVTGGPVNEQFF. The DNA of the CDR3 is TGTGCCAGCAGCGTAGTAACGGGAGGGCCGGTGAATGAGCAGTTCTTC. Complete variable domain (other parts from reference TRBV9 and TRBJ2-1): DSGVTQTPKHLITATGQRVTLRCSPRSGDLSVYWYQQSLDQGLQFLIQYYNGEERAKGNILERFSAQQFPDLHSELNLSSLELGDSALYFCASSVVTGGPVNEQFFGPGTRLTVL.

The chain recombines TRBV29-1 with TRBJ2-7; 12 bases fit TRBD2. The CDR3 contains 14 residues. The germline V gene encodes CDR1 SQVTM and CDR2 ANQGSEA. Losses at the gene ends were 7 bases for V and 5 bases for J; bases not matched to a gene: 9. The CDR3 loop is CSARLTSGSHEQYF. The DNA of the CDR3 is TGCAGCGCCCGCTTGACTAGCGGGAGCCACGAGCAGTACTTC.